This T cell receptor (beta chain) was identified in a study of glioma-infiltrating T cells after dendritic cell vaccination (dated by TCRdb to 2016 to 2017). With regard to the full study: The cohort comprised 15 or so glioblastoma patients from Phase I and II dendritic cell vaccination trials, 9 newly diagnosed and 6 with recurrent disease. Patients received autologous tumor lysate-pulsed dendritic cell vaccination between about 2003 and 2012. The vaccine was prepared from monocyte-derived dendritic cells that were cultured for 6 to 7 days with IL-4 and GM-CSF and then pulsed overnight with autologous tumor lysate. Each patient was given three intradermal dendritic cell vaccine injections, spaced two weeks apart, in the arm below the axilla. In glioblastoma patients vaccinated with dendritic cells, deep sequencing of TCR beta CDR3 regions served to measure tumor-infiltrating lymphocyte content and to compare repertoires between tumor and blood. Survival after dendritic cell vaccination was correlated with TCR sequencing metrics such as TIL content and the overlap between tumor and blood repertoires.

Selection of patients required sufficient residual fresh-frozen tumor tissue and over two years of available survival data. Molecular status otherwise varied across the glioblastoma patients, but none of them carried an isocitrate dehydrogenase mutation. PBMC were collected before vaccination, two weeks after the third vaccination, and at tumor progression when it occurred. The Qiagen DNeasy Blood extraction Kit was used for extraction of genomic DNA. Beyond this particular receptor, the publication reports: The cohort was small and heterogeneous, and full blood and tumor sets were available for few patients, with initial-recurrent tumor pairs available for even fewer patients. TCR clonality showed no direct relationship with survival, which suggests that a diverse polyclonal response may be important. The response model built on TCR overlap across three groups was characterized as speculative, with prospective validation still needed. After dendritic cell vaccination, a higher estimated pretreatment TIL content predicted longer time to progression and longer overall survival.

About this clone: The target of this receptor is not known. No clone much larger than this one lies a single base away; base qualities are absent.

The germline V gene supplies CDR1 MNHNS and CDR2 SASEGT. Compared with germline, V lacks 3 bases and J lacks 5 bases; bases without a gene match: 3. The cysteine opens and the phenylalanine closes a CDR3 of 14 amino acids. Only CDR3 DNA is held: 42 bases, read in frame from base 1. TCRB CDR3 regions were amplified from approximately 2 ug genomic DNA, or all available DNA if less, using the immunoSEQ assay. The multiplex PCR relied on 60 forward primers for TCR V beta segments and 13 reverse primers for J beta segments. To estimate reads per starting template, synthetic control templates were spiked into each sample at limiting dilution. The Illumina HiSeq System generated 87 bp sequencing reads. The paper's data handling went like this. PCR and sequencing errors were removed by a nearest neighbor algorithm that merged closely related sequences. TCR overlap was measured as the percentage of unique tumor TCR beta sequences that were also present in the peripheral blood of the same patient. TCRdb mirrors the immuneACCESS table, restricted to in-frame sequences. Some clones are absent from its copies; in checked studies, under half trace to an unresolved V gene, and the reason for the others is unknown. Clone size and V and J calls were adopted from that table, with D and trimming inferred from the DNA. The sample has approximately 82,000 clones on record, approximately 90% of them singletons. The leading ten clones occupy 3.2% of the sample.

Sequencing used blood, obtained before dendritic cell vaccination. This clonotype was sampled from a human donor with glioblastoma. The chain couples TRBV6-1 to TRBJ2-5; 10 of the junction bases match TRBD1. The DNA sequence is as follows: TGTGCCAGCAGTGAGGGGACAGGGGTGGAGACCCAGTACTTC. The translation is CASSEGTGVETQYF.